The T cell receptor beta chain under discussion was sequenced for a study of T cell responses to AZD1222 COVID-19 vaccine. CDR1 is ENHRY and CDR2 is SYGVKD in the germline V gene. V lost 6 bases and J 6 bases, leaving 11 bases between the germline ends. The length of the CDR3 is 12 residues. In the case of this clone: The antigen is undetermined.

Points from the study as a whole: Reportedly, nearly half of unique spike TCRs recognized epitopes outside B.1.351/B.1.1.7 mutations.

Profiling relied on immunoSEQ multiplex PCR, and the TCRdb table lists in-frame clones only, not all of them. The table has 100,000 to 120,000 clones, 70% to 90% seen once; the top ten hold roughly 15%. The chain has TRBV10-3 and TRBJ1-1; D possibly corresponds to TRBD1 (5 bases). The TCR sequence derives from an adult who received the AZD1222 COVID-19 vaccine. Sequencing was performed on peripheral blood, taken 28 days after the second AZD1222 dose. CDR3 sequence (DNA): TGTGCCATCAGAGCGCAGGGACCTGAAGCTTTCTTT. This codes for CAIRAQGPEAFF.